The sequence of this TCR beta chain was determined in a study of T cells in Graves' hyperthyroidism and ophthalmopathy (dated by TCRdb to the late 2010s). In terms of the full investigation: TCR V-J signatures able to tell the groups apart were searched for in a discovery cohort of approximately 95 patients, of whom fewer than 45 had Graves' ophthalmopathy and around 58 had stable Graves' hyperthyroidism. Prospective prediction of ophthalmopathy was tested in an independent validation cohort of 18 to 20 hyperthyroidism patients and some 17 patients who later progressed to ophthalmopathy. For training and testing, the 80 to 100 patients in the discovery cohort were randomly divided in a 7:3 ratio. In more than 5 Graves' hyperthyroidism patients, the study also compared T-cell repertoires from thyroid tissue with T-cell repertoires from blood. Following sampling, methimazole starting at 30 mg daily was given to hyperthyroidism patients, and high-dose intravenous methylprednisolone was given to ophthalmopathy patients. The paper reports TCR Vbeta CDR3 sequencing of 135 peripheral blood samples: approximately 41 ophthalmopathy, over 70 hyperthyroidism and around 17 progressor patients.

Broad study findings and their caveats: A model built on a 13 V-J signature distinguished ophthalmopathy from stable hyperthyroidism, reaching 85% to 90% sensitivity and around 81% specificity in cross-validation and 80%/75% in testing. Blood samples also contained most of the expanded thyroid clonotypes (frequency above 0.001), which suggests that blood repertoires may reflect thyroid immune responses. No statistical method was used to set the sample size in advance, and investigators knew the group allocation. In validation, the model predicted progression to ophthalmopathy with roughly 66% sensitivity and roughly 75% specificity, a median of approximately 6.5 months before onset.

The TCR beta CDR3 regions were amplified from RNA transcripts. The first round of RT-PCR for the TCR CDR3 was performed with the HTBI primer set and the Qiagen OneStep RT-PCR kit. Libraries were constructed in a second round of multiplex PCR, after which size selection and purification were carried out. Paired-end sequencing of the libraries was performed with 100 bp reads on an Illumina HiSeq2000. The authors' pipeline ran thus. SOAPnuke was used to process the raw data, throwing out any read that contained adapters or uncalled bases, had a mean Phred below 15, or lacked an exact constant-primer or identifier match. High-quality paired reads were merged with COPE v1.2.5, and unique nucleotide sequences were defined as clonotypes. MiTCR v1.1 was used to align the clonotypes against IMGT TRBV, TRBD and TRBJ reference segments. Only V-J combinations with frequency above 0.0001, covering 98% to 99.2% of repertoires, were analysed. A TCS score was defined as the ratio between F50 (clonal expansion) and ExV (chaos), using BLOSUM62-based TCRdist between CDR3 peptides within each V-J. Welch's t-statistics and random forest reduced several hundred V-J features to roughly 13, which were used in a naive Bayes classifier (R e1071). The similarity between thyroid and blood repertoires was quantified using the Morisita-Horn index. TCRdb reworked the public reads: Q25 trimming with fastp, MiXCR clone assembly, productive beta chains retained. Merged by CDR3 protein, the rows form single entries marked with the most common genes and DNA. These V and J calls rely on TCRdb rather than the paper's analysis. The sample includes more than 500,000 distinct CDR3 sequences, with approximately 48% observed a single time. The top ten clonotypes cover 44% of the sample.

With respect to this clonotype: No cognate antigen has been identified for it. Per-base qualities were not stored, and no clone one base away is much larger.

Any patient with an uncontrolled infection, another autoimmune disease, pregnancy or lactation was excluded. Diagnoses were established on the basis of clinical symptoms, serum thyroxine and TRAb, thyroid ultrasound, and orbital computed tomography. Total RNA was extracted using Trizol reagent, and RNA quality was assessed on an Agilent 2100 Bioanalyzer. The sequencing sample was made of peripheral blood or thyroid tissue (not recorded which). The receptor comes from an adult woman with Graves' disease, either hyperthyroidism or ophthalmopathy (not recorded which).

The CDR3 corresponds to CSARDRGGRDEQYF. The DNA reads as follows: TGCAGTGCTAGAGATAGGGGAGGACGCGACGAGCAGTACTTC. The chain uses TRBV20-1 and TRBJ2-7, and TRBD2 may be the D gene, going by 6 matching bases. The CDR1 and CDR2 encoded by the germline V gene (reference sequence) are DFQATT and SNEGSKA. Trimming removed 0 bases from V and 5 bases from J, leaving 14 bases between the germline ends. Including the terminal cysteine and phenylalanine, the CDR3 comprises 14 residues. This entry keeps only the CDR3 DNA: 42 bases, framed from base 1.